This is a list of T cell receptor beta chains from one sample in a study of cytomegalovirus exposure and HLA in healthy donors. Profiling relied on immunoSEQ multiplex PCR, and the TCRdb table lists in-frame clones only, not all of them. In the table there are tens of thousands of clones, 82% of which are singletons. The sample was PBMCs. The receptors here all came from a man aged 50 or older in good health and CMV-seronegative. Both conserved end residues are part of each CDR3.

j_call v_call cdr3_aa
TRBJ2-3 TRBV6-5 CASSYSKFAGTDTQYF
TRBJ1-5 TRBV2 CASREGTGGQPQHF
TRBJ2-6 TRBV9 CASSVTAGAGANVLTF
TRBJ1-1 TRBV6-6 CASSRTGETEAFF
TRBJ2-3 TRBV29-1 CSANTWTGEGDTQYF
TRBJ2-1 TRBV27 CASSLSYRGTSSYNEQFF
TRBJ2-1 TRBV18 CASSPIGRGLDEQFF
TRBJ2-1 TRBV5-6 CASSLRLAGRANEQFF
TRBJ2-3 TRBV4-3 CASSQDRGLARTDTQYF
TRBJ1-1 TRBV29-1 CSDLDRGRKNTEAFF
TRBJ1-2 TRBV5-6 CASNQGYGYTF
TRBJ2-7 TRBV4-1 CASSPRLGAEQYF
TRBJ2-2 TRBV7-8 CASSFIGQGKERTGELFF
TRBJ2-7 TRBV27 CASERGGEQYF
TRBJ2-7 TRBV2 CASSLLILAGGREYF
TRBJ1-6 TRBV10-3 CAIRADSSYNSPLHF
TRBJ2-5 TRBV25-1 CASRRGSGGAAETQYF
TRBJ2-1 TRBV9 CASSIRTGGKVF
TRBJ2-1 TRBV5-1 CASSLVLSQGPSNEQFF
TRBJ2-2 TRBV2 CATPQGGNTGELFF
TRBJ2-7 TRBV27 CASRPGHELRGSGQYF
TRBJ2-2 TRBV4-2 CASSQDIGPQRGGHGELFF
TRBJ2-7 TRBV21-1 CASSPYNYRVCEQYF
TRBJ1-1 TRBV30 CAWSKQGRWMAFF
TRBJ1-3 TRBV5-5 CASSSGSANSGNTIYF
TRBJ2-1 TRBV5-4 CAIQEGQGMYNEQFF
TRBJ2-2 TRBV30 CAWSVRSGLAGGITGELFF
TRBJ1-1 TRBV6-1 CASDEDSGAFF
TRBJ2-5 TRBV5-1 CASSLSTSRRHQTQYF
TRBJ2-1 TRBV23-1 CASSQSSGGGADNEQFF
TRBJ1-6 TRBV7-3 CASSLTSPGGSGGSPLHF
TRBJ2-7 TRBV4-3 CASSQGLGRGPYEQYF
TRBJ2-3 TRBV5-4 CASSFGRGGTDTQYF
TRBJ2-7 TRBV6-5 CASSQGGPINEQYF
TRBJ2-3 TRBV27 CASSLSRSTDTQYF
TRBJ1-1 TRBV7-9 CASSLQEGGEAFF
TRBJ2-7 TRBV10-1 CASSTNDSPYEQYF
TRBJ1-5 TRBV28 CASSPRKGLNQPQHF
TRBJ2-6 TRBV7-9 CASSLFLASSGANVLTF
TRBJ2-4 TRBV27 CATGGRDIQYF
TRBJ2-7 TRBV4-1 CASTLGPTGAYEQYF
TRBJ1-1 TRBV19 CASSIDLRNRGRNTEAFF
TRBJ1-6 TRBV7-9 CASTQGGALSPLHF
TRBJ2-7 TRBV7-2 CASSFPGHRYEQYF
TRBJ1-2 TRBV6-5 CASSYSSQGYGYTF
TRBJ1-1 TRBV4-2 CASSQGTGVDTEAFF
TRBJ2-7 TRBV5-6 CASSLMYGQWGSTYEQYF
TRBJ1-1 TRBV7-2 CAIQRGQGWSHTEAFF
TRBJ1-6 TRBV4-3 CASSQDPGPNSPLHF